The 21 T cell receptor beta chains below come from one sample, sequenced in a study of regulatory T cells in long-lasting Graves disease. Noted time point: newly diagnosed GD, antithyroid drugs for less than 3 months. RNA extracted from PBMCs served as the sequencing template. Sequencing libraries for TCR beta were prepared with iRepertoire HTBI primers and Arm-PCR of CDR3 regions. In TCRdb, the multiplex PCR reads were re-called with MiXCR into one record per CDR3 protein. The table shows fewer than 350,000 distinct CDR3 sequences, with 15% to 20% occurring only once. Sample: peripheral blood mononuclear cells (PBMCs), taken at new diagnosis, from a patient treated with antithyroid drugs. All receptors come from a female donor with Graves disease.

This clonotype was detected ten times or more. The V gene is TRBV9, the J gene TRBJ2-7; D is possibly TRBD1 (5 bases). Germline V gene sequence: CDR1 SGDLS, CDR2 YYNGEE. The CDR3 is 14 amino acids. V lost 2 bases to trimming and J lost 1 base, with 10 bases between them. In DNA, the CDR3 is TGTGCCAGCAGCGTGGAGCCAGGGTCCTACGAGCAGTACTTC. It specifies CASSVEPGSYEQYF.

This clonotype has a count of ten or more. The chain carries TRBV12-3 or TRBV12-4 and TRBJ2-1; 13 nucleotides agree with TRBD2. With V trimmed by 7 bases and J by 7 bases, 10 bases remained unmatched. CDR3 length: 16 amino acids. CDR3 sequence reads: CASTPRTSGSLNEQFF. CDR3 nucleotides: TGTGCCAGCACCCCCAGGACTAGCGGGAGTTTGAATGAGCAGTTCTTC.

This clonotype came up many times. The chain recombines TRBV24-1 with TRBJ2-1, with 10 positions matching TRBD2. Per the germline V gene, CDR1 is KGHDR and CDR2 is SFDVKD. The CDR3 length is 15 residues. After removal of 5 bases from V and 7 bases from J, the junction contained 7 bases not matched to a gene. The CDR3 reads CATSVWSGRVNEQFF. CDR3 in DNA: TGTGCCACCAGTGTTTGGAGCGGGAGGGTTAATGAGCAGTTCTTC.

This clonotype was recorded at least ten times. The V call is TRBV20-1, the J call TRBJ2-2; 8 bases agree with TRBD1. CDR3 length: 15 amino acids. Germline CDR1 reads DFQATT; CDR2 reads SNEGSKA (reference sequence). V lost 0 bases to trimming and J lost 7 bases; unmatched junction nucleotides: 7. The CDR3: CSARDAGGISGELFF. CDR3 in DNA: TGCAGTGCTAGAGACGCAGGGGGCATTAGCGGGGAGCTGTTTTTT.

The table lists this clonotype with a few counts. This chain links TRBV19 with TRBJ1-5, with 10 bases that match TRBD1. V trimming: 7 bases; J trimming: 5 bases; junction bases outside the gene matches: 5. Germline V CDR1 and CDR2: LNHDA, SQIVND (reference sequence). The CDR3 totals 14 residues. For the CDR3, the DNA is TGTGCCAGTACCGGGGACAGGGGTCATCAGCCCCAGCATTTT. Translated: CASTGDRGHQPQHF. Full variable domain (remainder filled in from reference TRBV19 and TRBJ1-5): DGGITQSPKYLFRKEGQNVTLSCEQNLNHDAMYWYRQDPGQGLRLIYYSQIVNDFQKGDIAEGYSVSREKKESFPLTVTSAQKNPTAFYLCASTGDRGHQPQHFGDGTRLSIL.

This clonotype was counted between two and nine times. The chain combines TRBV12-3 or TRBV12-4 with TRBJ2-1; 8 bases map to TRBD1. This CDR3 region has 15 residues. V dropped 3 bases and J dropped 5; count of bases not matched to a gene: 6. The DNA for the CDR3 is TGTGCCAGCAGTTTCCCGGACAGGGTAAACAATGAGCAGTTCTTC. Translation gives CASSFPDRVNNEQFF.

This clonotype showed up many times. The chain links TRBV7-9 to TRBJ1-1, with TRBD1 matching 12 bases. Germline-derived CDR1 and CDR2 are SEHNR and FQNEAQ (reference sequence). V gave up 4 bases and J gave up 6 bases; unmatched junction bases: 6. This CDR3 spans 15 amino acids. The CDR3, as DNA: TGTGCCAGCAGCTGGGGACAGGGGGCGATGGCTGAAGCTTTCTTT. Protein sequence: CASSWGQGAMAEAFF.

Ten or more counts support this clonotype. The CDR3 protein is CATSGSGQGIQTQYF. The CDR3 DNA is TGTGCCACCTCAGGGTCGGGACAGGGGATTCAGACCCAGTACTTC. The chain joins TRBV28 to TRBJ2-5, with 10 bases identical to TRBD1. Per the germline V gene, CDR1 is MDHEN and CDR2 is SYDVKM. CDR3 length: 15 residues. The V and J ends lost 10 bases and 6 bases, in that order; junction bases with no gene match: 14.

This clonotype was observed at least ten times. V gene TRBV7-9 combines with J gene TRBJ2-1; 8 bases map to TRBD2. This CDR3 is built from 15 residues. CDR1 is SEHNR, CDR2 FQNEAQ, per germline (reference sequence). Losses at the gene ends were 9 bases for V and 6 bases for J; bases not matched to a gene: 13. Here the CDR3 reads CASYRAGADGNEQFF. In DNA, the CDR3 is TGTGCCAGTTATCGAGCGGGGGCGGATGGCAATGAGCAGTTCTTC.

This clonotype was picked up many times. This chain uses TRBV4-1 with TRBJ2-1; D is unclear. This CDR3 has 14 residues. Germline lookup yields CDR1 MGHRA and CDR2 YSYEKL. Trimming left V 0 bases short and J 7 bases short, with 10 bases between. The CDR3 loop is CASSQDSSWNEQFF. In DNA form, the CDR3 reads TGCGCCAGCAGCCAAGATTCAAGCTGGAATGAGCAGTTCTTC.

CDR3 in DNA: TGTGCCAGCACCGCAGGGAGTACCTATAATTCACCCCTCCACTTT. This encodes CASTAGSTYNSPLHF. The chain has TRBV27 and TRBJ1-6; possible D gene TRBD1, 5 bases. The CDR3 is made up of 15 amino acids. V lost 7 bases and J lost 2, with 12 bases in between. Germline assignment: CDR1 MNHEY and CDR2 SMNVEV (reference sequence).

This clonotype was seen more than once but under ten times. V usage is TRBV19 and J usage is TRBJ1-5; D is ambiguous. Per germline, CDR1 LNHDA and CDR2 SQIVND (reference sequence). CDR3 size: 14 residues. Trimming pared 3 bases from V and 0 bases from J, leaving 6 bases between. Here the CDR3 reads CASSIRDSNQPQHF. The DNA of the CDR3 is TGTGCCAGTAGTATTAGGGATAGCAATCAGCCCCAGCATTTT.

At least ten counts were recorded for this clonotype. The chain's CDR3 is CASGLVANEQFF. CDR3 bases: TGTGCCAGCGGACTAGTGGCCAATGAGCAGTTCTTC. The gene calls are TRBV6-1 and TRBJ2-1, with 7 nucleotides matching TRBD2. CDR3 length: 12 residues. Germline assignment: CDR1 MNHNS and CDR2 SASEGT. V was pared by 8 bases and J by 6 bases, with 4 bases of the junction left unmatched.

The rearrangement joins TRBV11-1 to TRBJ2-5, with 7 bases identical to TRBD1. Germline V gene lookup returns CDR1 SGHAT and CDR2 FQDESV (reference sequence). V dropped 5 bases and J dropped 4; count of bases not matched to a gene: 10. This CDR3 is built from 15 residues. CDR3 nucleotides: TGTGCCAGCAGCAACAGACAGGGCGGTGTAGAGACCCAGTACTTC. This encodes CASSNRQGGVETQYF. The full variable domain, with the rest looked up from reference TRBV11-1 and TRBJ2-5, is EAEVAQSPRYKITEKSQAVAFWCDPISGHATLYWYRQILGQGPELLVQFQDESVVDDSQLPKDRFSAERLKGVDSTLKIQPAELGDSAMYLCASSNRQGGVETQYFGPGTRLLVL.

This clonotype came up a few times. This chain uses TRBV6-5 with TRBJ2-1; no clear D gene. Germline V gives CDR1 MNHEY, CDR2 SVGAGI. Trimming removed 2 bases from V and 0 bases from J, with 8 bases in between. This CDR3 contains 15 residues. CDR3 residues: CASSYGTDSYNEQFF. The CDR3 DNA sequence: TGTGCCAGCAGTTACGGAACGGACTCCTACAATGAGCAGTTCTTC.

Many counts were recorded for this clonotype. The rearrangement uses TRBV6-1 and TRBJ2-1; possible D gene TRBD2, 6 bases. This CDR3 has 14 residues. CDR1 and CDR2 (germline): MNHNS, SASEGT. The V and J ends lost 4 bases and 1 base respectively, with 8 bases between them. In DNA form, the CDR3 reads TGTGCCAGCAGTGGTAGCGGATCCTACAATGAGCAGTTCTTC. Translating it yields CASSGSGSYNEQFF.

Remarks on this clonotype: A much larger clone sits a single nucleotide away, making a read error possible. The V gene is TRBV27, the J gene TRBJ2-5, with D tentatively TRBD2 (5 bases). CDR1 is MNHEY, CDR2 SMNVEV, per germline (reference sequence). CDR3 length equals 15 residues. This CDR3 is CASRLSAASQEAQYF. In nucleotides, the CDR3 is TGTGCCAGCAGGCTATCAGCGGCCTCCCAAGAGGCCCAGTACTTC.

This clonotype was recorded at least ten times. DNA for the CDR3: TGCAGTGCTAGAGGTAGATGGGGCAGAGAAGCCAAAAACATTCAGTACTTC. This codes for CSARGRWGREAKNIQYF. The genes are TRBV20-1 and TRBJ2-4, with TRBD1 as a possible D gene (5 bases). The ends were cut back, 1 base at V and 0 bases at J, with 16 bases in the middle. CDR3 length: 17 residues. Per germline, CDR1 DFQATT and CDR2 SNEGSKA (reference sequence).

Concerning this clonotype: A far larger clone lies a single base away; this is likely a read error. V gene TRBV11-3 combines with J gene TRBJ2-7; 7 nucleotides align to TRBD2. The germline V gene encodes CDR1 SGHNT and CDR2 YENEEA. The trim removed 1 base at V and 7 bases at J, leaving 13 bases unmatched. This CDR3 contains 16 residues. The CDR3 bases are TGTGCCAGCAGCTTAGTTAGCGGGTCATCTCCCTGGGAGCAGTACTTC. Protein sequence: CASSLVSGSSPWEQYF.

This clonotype was recorded many times. The chain links TRBV24-1 to TRBJ2-1; 9 nucleotides agree with TRBD2. Germline lookup yields CDR1 KGHDR and CDR2 SFDVKD. Germline trimming cut 0 bases from V and 4 bases from J; bases unmatched to any gene: 3. The CDR3 contains 16 residues. The CDR3 nucleotides read TGTGCCACCAGTGATTTGTCCGCGGGAGGGTACAATGAGCAGTTCTTC. Translating it yields CATSDLSAGGYNEQFF.

This clonotype was recorded a few times. V is TRBV19 and J is TRBJ2-7; no reliable D call. Trimming removed 6 bases at V and 0 bases at J, with 9 bases between. Germline V gene sequence: CDR1 LNHDA, CDR2 SQIVND (reference sequence). The CDR3 sequence is 13 residues long. CDR3 nucleotide sequence: TGTGCCAGTAGAGGTCCGTCCTCCTACGAGCAGTACTTC. Its translation: CASRGPSSYEQYF.